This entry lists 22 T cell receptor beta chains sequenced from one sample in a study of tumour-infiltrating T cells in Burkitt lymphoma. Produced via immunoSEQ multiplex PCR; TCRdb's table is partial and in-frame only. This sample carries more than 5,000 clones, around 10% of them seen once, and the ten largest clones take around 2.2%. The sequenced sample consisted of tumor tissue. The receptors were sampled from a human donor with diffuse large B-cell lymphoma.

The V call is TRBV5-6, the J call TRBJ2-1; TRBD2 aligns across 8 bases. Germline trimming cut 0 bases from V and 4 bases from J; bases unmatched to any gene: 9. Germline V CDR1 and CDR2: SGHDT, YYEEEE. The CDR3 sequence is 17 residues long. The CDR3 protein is CASSLEGSGGQYNEQFF. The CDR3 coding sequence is TGTGCCAGCAGCTTGGAGGGGAGCGGGGGACAATACAATGAGCAGTTCTTC. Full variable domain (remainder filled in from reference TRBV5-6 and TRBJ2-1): DAGVTQSPTHLIKTRGQQVTLRCSPKSGHDTVSWYQQALGQGPQFIFQYYEEEERQRGNFPDRFSGHQFPNYSSELNVNALLLGDSALYLCASSLEGSGGQYNEQFFGPGTRLTVL.

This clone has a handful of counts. CDR3 bases: TGTGCCAGCAGTTACGGGACTAGCGCCACAGATACGCAGTATTTT. It yields the protein CASSYGTSATDTQYF. V and J are TRBV6-5 and TRBJ2-3; TRBD2 matches at 10 bases. V gave up 2 bases and J gave up 2 bases; unmatched junction bases: 1. Germline-derived CDR1 and CDR2 are MNHEY and SVGAGI. There are 15 residues in the CDR3.

Here the CDR3 reads CASSPIRLAGDYNEQFF. The CDR3 DNA reads TGTGCCAGCAGCCCCATAAGACTAGCGGGGGACTACAATGAGCAGTTCTTC. The V call is TRBV13, the J call TRBJ2-1; 12 positions agree with TRBD2. The CDR3 sequence is 17 residues long. With V trimmed by 5 bases and J by 3 bases, 8 bases remained unmatched. Germline V CDR1 and CDR2: PRHDT, FYEKMQ (reference sequence).

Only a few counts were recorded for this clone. CDR3 DNA: TGTGCCAGCAGCTTATGGACGGGGGGTTTTAAGGAGACCCAGTACTTC. Its protein is CASSLWTGGFKETQYF. The genes are TRBV7-9 and TRBJ2-5; TRBD2 matches at 7 bases. This CDR3 comprises 16 residues. Per the germline V gene, CDR1 is SEHNR and CDR2 is FQNEAQ (reference sequence). Losses at the gene ends were 2 bases for V and 5 bases for J; bases not matched to a gene: 11.

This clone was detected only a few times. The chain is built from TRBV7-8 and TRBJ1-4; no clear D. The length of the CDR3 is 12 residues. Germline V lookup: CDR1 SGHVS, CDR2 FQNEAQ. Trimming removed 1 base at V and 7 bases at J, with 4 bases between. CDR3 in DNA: TGTGCCAGCAGCTTAGTGGGTGAAAAACTGTTTTTT. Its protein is CASSLVGEKLFF.

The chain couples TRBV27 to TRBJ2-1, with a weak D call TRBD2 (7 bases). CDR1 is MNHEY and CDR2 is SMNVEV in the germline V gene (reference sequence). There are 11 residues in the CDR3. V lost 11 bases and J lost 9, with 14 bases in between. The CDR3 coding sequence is TGTGCCTGCAAGGGGGAGGGTGAGCAGTTCTTC. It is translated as CACKGEGEQFF.

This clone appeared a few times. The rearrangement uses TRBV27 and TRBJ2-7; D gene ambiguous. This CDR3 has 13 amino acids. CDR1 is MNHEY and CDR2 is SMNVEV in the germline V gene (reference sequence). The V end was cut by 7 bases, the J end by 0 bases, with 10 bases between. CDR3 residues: CASIGLFSYEQYF. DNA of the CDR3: TGTGCCAGCATCGGGCTTTTCTCCTACGAGCAGTACTTC.

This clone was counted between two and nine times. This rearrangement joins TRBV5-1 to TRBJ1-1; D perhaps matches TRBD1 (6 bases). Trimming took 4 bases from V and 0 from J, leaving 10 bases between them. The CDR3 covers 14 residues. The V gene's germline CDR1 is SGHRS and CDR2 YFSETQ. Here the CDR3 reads CASSPRTVNTEAFF. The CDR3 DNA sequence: TGCGCCAGCAGCCCCCGGACAGTGAACACTGAAGCTTTCTTT.

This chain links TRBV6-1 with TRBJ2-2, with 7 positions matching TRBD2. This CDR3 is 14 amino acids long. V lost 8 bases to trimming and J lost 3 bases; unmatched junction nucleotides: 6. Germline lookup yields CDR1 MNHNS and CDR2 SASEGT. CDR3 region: CASRGLGYTGELFF. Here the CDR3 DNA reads TGTGCCAGCCGCGGACTAGGGTACACCGGGGAGCTGTTTTTT.

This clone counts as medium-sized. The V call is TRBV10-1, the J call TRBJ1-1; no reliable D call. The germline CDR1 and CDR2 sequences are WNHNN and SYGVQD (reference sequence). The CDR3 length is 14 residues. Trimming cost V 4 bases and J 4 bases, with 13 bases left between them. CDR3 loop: CASSVSPGSTEAFF. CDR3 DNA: TGCGCCAGCAGTGTAAGTCCAGGAAGCACTGAAGCTTTCTTT.

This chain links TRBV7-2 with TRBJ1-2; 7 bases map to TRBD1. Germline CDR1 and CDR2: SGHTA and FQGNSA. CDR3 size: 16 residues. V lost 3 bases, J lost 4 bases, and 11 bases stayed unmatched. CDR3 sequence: CASSFAPRQGRYGYTF. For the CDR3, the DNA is TGTGCCAGCAGCTTCGCCCCCCGACAGGGTCGCTATGGCTACACCTTC.

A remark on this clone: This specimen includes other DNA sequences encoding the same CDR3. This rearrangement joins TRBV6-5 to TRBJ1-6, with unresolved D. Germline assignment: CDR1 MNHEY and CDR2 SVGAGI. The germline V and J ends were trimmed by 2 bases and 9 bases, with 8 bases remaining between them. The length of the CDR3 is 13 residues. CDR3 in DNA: TGTGCCAGCAGTTACCGAGGTGGTTCACCCCTCCACTTT. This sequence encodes CASSYRGGSPLHF.

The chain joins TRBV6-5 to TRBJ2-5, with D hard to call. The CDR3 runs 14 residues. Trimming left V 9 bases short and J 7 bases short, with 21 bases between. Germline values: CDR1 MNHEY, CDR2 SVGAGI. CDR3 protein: CASLRTLSQWTQYF. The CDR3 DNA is TGTGCCAGTTTACGGACCCTTTCCCAGTGGACCCAGTACTTC.

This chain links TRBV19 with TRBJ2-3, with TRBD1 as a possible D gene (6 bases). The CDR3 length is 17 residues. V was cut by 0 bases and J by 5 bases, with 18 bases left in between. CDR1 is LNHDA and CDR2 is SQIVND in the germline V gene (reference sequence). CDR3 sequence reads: CASSIDRVGARRDTQYF. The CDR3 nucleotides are TGTGCCAGTAGTATAGATCGAGTGGGGGCCAGGAGAGATACGCAGTATTTT.

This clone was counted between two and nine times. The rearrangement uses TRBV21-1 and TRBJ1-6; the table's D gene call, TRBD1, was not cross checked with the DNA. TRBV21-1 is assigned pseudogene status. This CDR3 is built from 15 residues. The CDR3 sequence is CASSTRTVPHWALHF. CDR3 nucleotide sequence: TGTGCCAGCAGCACCCGGACAGTCCCACATTGGGCCCTCCACTTT.

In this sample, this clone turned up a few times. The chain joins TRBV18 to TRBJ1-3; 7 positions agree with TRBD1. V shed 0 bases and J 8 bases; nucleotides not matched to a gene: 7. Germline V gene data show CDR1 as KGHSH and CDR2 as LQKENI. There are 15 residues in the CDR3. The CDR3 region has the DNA TGTGCCAGCTCACCACCACAGGGGCGCGCAGACACCATATATTTT. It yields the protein CASSPPQGRADTIYF.

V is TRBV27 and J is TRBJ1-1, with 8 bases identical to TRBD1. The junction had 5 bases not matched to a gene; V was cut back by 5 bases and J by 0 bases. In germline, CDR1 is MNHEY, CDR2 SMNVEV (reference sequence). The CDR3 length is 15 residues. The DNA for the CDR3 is TGTGCCAGCAGTAAACGGACAGGGATGAACACTGAAGCTTTCTTT. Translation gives CASSKRTGMNTEAFF.

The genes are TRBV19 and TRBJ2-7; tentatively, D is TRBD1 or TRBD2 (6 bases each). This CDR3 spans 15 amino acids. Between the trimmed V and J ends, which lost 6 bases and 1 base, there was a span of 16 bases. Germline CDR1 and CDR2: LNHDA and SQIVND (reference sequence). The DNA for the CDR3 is TGTGCCAGTAGCCGGCGACAGGAGGGTTCCTACGAGCAGTACTTC. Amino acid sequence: CASSRRQEGSYEQYF.

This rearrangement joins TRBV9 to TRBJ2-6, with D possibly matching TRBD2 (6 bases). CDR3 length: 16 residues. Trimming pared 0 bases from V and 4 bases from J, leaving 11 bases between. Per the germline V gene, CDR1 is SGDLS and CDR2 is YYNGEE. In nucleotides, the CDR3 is TGTGCCAGCAGCGTAGTCGCGGGATCCGGGGCCAACGTCCTGACTTTC. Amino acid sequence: CASSVVAGSGANVLTF.

The CDR3 coding sequence is TGTGCCAGCAGTGAAGCGGGGCAGGGGGGGAGCTATGAGCAGTTCTTC. This sequence encodes CASSEAGQGGSYEQFF. The rearrangement links TRBV6-1 to TRBJ2-1, with D possibly called TRBD1 or TRBD2 (7 bases each). The V gene's germline CDR1 is MNHNS and CDR2 SASEGT. The ends were cut back, 0 bases at V and 8 bases at J, with 17 bases in the middle. The CDR3 has 16 amino acids.

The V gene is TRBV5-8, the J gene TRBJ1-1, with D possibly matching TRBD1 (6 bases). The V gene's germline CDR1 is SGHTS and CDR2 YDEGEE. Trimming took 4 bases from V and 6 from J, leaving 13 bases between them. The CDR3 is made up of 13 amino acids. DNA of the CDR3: TGTGCCAGCAGCGTTGATGGGGGCCCTGAAGCTTTCTTT. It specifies CASSVDGGPEAFF. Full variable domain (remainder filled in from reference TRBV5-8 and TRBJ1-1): EAGVTQSPTHLIKTRGQQATLRCSPISGHTSVYWYQQALGLGLQFLLWYDEGEERNRGNFPPRFSGRQFPNYSSELNVNALELEDSALYLCASSVDGGPEAFFGQGTRLTVV.

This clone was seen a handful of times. The CDR3 is CAISDSRLFQETQYF. The CDR3 DNA follows: TGTGCCATCAGTGATTCCCGACTGTTCCAAGAGACCCAGTACTTC. The chain recombines TRBV10-3 with TRBJ2-5; D remains ambiguous. Per the germline V gene, CDR1 is ENHRY and CDR2 is SYGVKD. With 3 bases removed from V and 1 base from J, the gap between germline ends came to 12 bases. The CDR3 loop spans 15 amino acids.